Listed here are 30 T cell receptor beta chains from one sample, sequenced in a study of PD-L1 blockade in urothelial cancer. Time point reported: peripheral blood 6 weeks after treatment start. The repertoire was sequenced with immunoSEQ multiplex PCR; TCRdb's copy has only in-frame clones and lacks some. The sample includes approximately 28,000 clones, 84% of them seen just once. Specimen: PBMCs, collected around atezolizumab (anti-PD-L1) treatment. Every receptor here comes from a man aged 70 or older with urothelial cancer.

The CDR3 region has the DNA TGTGCCAGCAGCTCGACTAGCCCGGGCTCCTACAATGAGCAGTTCTTC. It translates to CASSSTSPGSYNEQFF. The chain joins TRBV7-3 to TRBJ2-1, with 7 nucleotides matching TRBD2. There are 16 residues in the CDR3. CDR1 and CDR2 (germline): SGHTA, FQGTGA. Germline trimming cut 4 bases from V and 0 bases from J; bases unmatched to any gene: 6.

This rearrangement joins TRBV19 to TRBJ1-4; 10 nucleotides match TRBD1. Germline loops: CDR1 LNHDA, CDR2 SQIVND (reference sequence). With V trimmed by 5 bases and J by 0 bases, 9 bases remained unmatched. The CDR3 extends over 18 amino acids. The CDR3 bases are TGTGCCAGTAGTTTCCCGGGACAGGGGCCTTCAACTAATGAAAAACTGTTTTTT. Translation: CASSFPGQGPSTNEKLFF.

The chain joins TRBV11-3 to TRBJ2-1; 7 positions match TRBD1. V lost 5 bases, J lost 6 bases, and 7 bases stayed unmatched. CDR1 and CDR2 (germline): SGHNT, YENEEA. The CDR3 spans 14 residues. The CDR3, as DNA: TGTGCCAGCAGCATTAACAGGGGACGCAATGAGCAGTTCTTC. Residues: CASSINRGRNEQFF.

The chain has TRBV18 and TRBJ1-2, with 8 bases identical to TRBD1. This CDR3 is 14 amino acids long. The junction had 7 bases not matched to a gene; V was cut back by 3 bases and J by 7 bases. Per the germline V gene, CDR1 is KGHSH and CDR2 is LQKENI. This CDR3 is CASSPDGQGTGYTF. The CDR3 DNA reads TGTGCCAGCTCACCTGACGGACAGGGTACTGGCTACACCTTC.

V and J are TRBV18 and TRBJ2-1, with 9 bases lining up with TRBD2. The length of the CDR3 is 15 residues. V dropped 6 bases and J dropped 8; count of bases not matched to a gene: 11. Germline V gives CDR1 KGHSH, CDR2 LQKENI. In DNA form, the CDR3 reads TGTGCCAGCTCCACCCCTAGCGGGAATCGGGATGAGCAGTTCTTC. Amino acid sequence: CASSTPSGNRDEQFF.

This sequence joins TRBV7-9 and TRBJ2-1; 7 bases are shared with TRBD1. The V and J ends lost 5 bases and 5 bases, in that order; junction bases with no gene match: 3. The germline gives CDR1 SEHNR, CDR2 FQNEAQ (reference sequence). CDR3 length equals 13 residues. The CDR3 DNA sequence: TGTGCCAGCAGCCGAGGGACAGACAATGAGCAGTTCTTC. This translates into CASSRGTDNEQFF.

The chain carries TRBV6-4 and TRBJ1-1, with D unresolved. Germline-derived CDR1 and CDR2 are MRHNA and SNTAGT. CDR3 size: 14 residues. V was shortened by 0 bases and J by 4 bases, with 9 bases between the two germline ends. The CDR3 region is CASSDSSVGTEAFF. The CDR3 DNA is TGTGCCAGCAGTGACTCTAGCGTGGGCACTGAAGCTTTCTTT.

Worth noting for this clone: Its ends do not fully match the called genes, so a read error is possible. V gene TRBV28 combines with J gene TRBJ2-2; 8 bases map to TRBD1. This CDR3 has 15 amino acids. Germline CDR1 is MDHEN and CDR2 is SYDVKM. The CDR3 protein is CASIQGAGNAGELFF. CDR3 in DNA: TGTGCCAGCATCCAGGGGGCAGGGAACGCCGGGGAGCTGTTTTTT.

The table lists this clone with a count of one. V gene TRBV6-5 combines with J gene TRBJ2-1; 7 nucleotides agree with TRBD2. CDR1 is MNHEY and CDR2 is SVGAGI in the germline V gene. The CDR3 runs 13 residues. Trimming cost V 6 bases and J 8 bases; bases outside gene matches: 7. This chain's CDR3 is CASRPSGMYEQFF. As DNA, the CDR3 is TGTGCCAGCAGACCCAGCGGGATGTATGAGCAGTTCTTC.

The CDR3 protein is CASSPGGTAYEQYF. CDR3 DNA sequence: TGTGCCAGCAGCCCTGGTGGGACAGCTTACGAGCAGTACTTC. The V call is TRBV7-6, the J call TRBJ2-7; 7 positions match TRBD1. V lost 5 bases and J lost 4; bases outside the gene matches: 8. Germline values: CDR1 SGHVS, CDR2 FNYEAQ. CDR3 length equals 14 residues.

The chain couples TRBV9 to TRBJ2-7, with 9 bases aligning to TRBD1. The V gene end was trimmed by 2 bases and the J gene end by 5 bases; junction bases not matched to a gene: 8. The germline CDR1 and CDR2 sequences are SGDLS and YYNGEE. The CDR3 has 15 residues. Here the CDR3 DNA reads TGTGCCAGCAGCGTCGGGACAGGGTCGCCCCACGAGCAGTACTTC. It is translated as CASSVGTGSPHEQYF.

This chain uses TRBV19 with TRBJ1-1; a weak D match, TRBD1 (6 bases). Germline CDR1 and CDR2: LNHDA and SQIVND (reference sequence). The CDR3 runs 14 residues. With 7 bases removed from V and 4 bases from J, the gap between germline ends came to 16 bases. CDR3 sequence reads: CASNRDKGATEAFF. CDR3 bases: TGTGCCAGTAACCGGGACAAGGGTGCCACTGAAGCTTTCTTT.

The chain employs TRBV7-8 and TRBJ1-5, with 7 bases matching TRBD1. Germline CDR1 and CDR2: SGHVS and FQNEAQ. CDR3 length: 14 amino acids. After removal of 0 bases from V and 7 bases from J, the junction contained 3 bases not matched to a gene. The CDR3 sequence is CASSLAGGGQPQHF. The DNA of the CDR3 is TGTGCCAGCAGCTTAGCAGGGGGCGGGCAGCCCCAGCATTTT.

V is TRBV9 and J is TRBJ2-1, with TRBD2 matching 7 bases. V was pared by 3 bases and J by 6 bases, with 12 bases of the junction left unmatched. The CDR3 runs to 16 residues. The V gene's germline CDR1 is SGDLS and CDR2 YYNGEE. CDR3 sequence reads: CASSAPLAAVSNEQFF. CDR3 sequence (DNA): TGTGCCAGCAGCGCCCCCCTAGCGGCAGTGAGCAATGAGCAGTTCTTC.

The chain carries TRBV7-6 and TRBJ2-7; the match to TRBD2 covers 7 bases. J was trimmed by 5 bases and V by 2 bases; bases with no gene match: 9. Germline CDR1 SGHVS, CDR2 FNYEAQ. This CDR3 has 15 residues. The CDR3 sequence is CASSLSGGRANEQYF. The CDR3 nucleotides read TGTGCCAGCAGCTTATCGGGTGGGAGGGCCAACGAGCAGTACTTC.

The V and J genes are TRBV15 and TRBJ2-1, with unresolved D. CDR1 and CDR2 (germline): LNHNV, YYDKDF (reference sequence). CDR3 length: 12 amino acids. V was pared by 7 bases and J by 3 bases, with 7 bases between. CDR3 in amino acids: CATKNSYNEQFF. The CDR3 DNA is TGTGCCACCAAGAACAGCTACAATGAGCAGTTCTTC.

This rearrangement joins TRBV5-4 to TRBJ1-1, with D possibly being TRBD1 (5 bases). The CDR3 loop spans 15 amino acids. Germline values: CDR1 SGHNT, CDR2 YYREEE (reference sequence). V was trimmed by 4 bases and J by 1 base, leaving 14 bases between them. This CDR3 reads CASSLKRRGNTEAFF. The CDR3 DNA sequence: TGTGCCAGCAGCCTGAAGAGAAGGGGGAACACTGAAGCTTTCTTT.

The rearrangement links TRBV30 to TRBJ1-4; no reliable D call. Germline values: CDR1 GTSNPN, CDR2 SVGIG (reference sequence). This CDR3 is built from 14 residues. The V and J ends lost 1 base and 8 bases respectively, with 14 bases between them. CDR3 loop: CAWSASDLREKLFF. The CDR3 DNA reads as TGTGCCTGGAGTGCATCAGACCTGAGGGAAAAACTGTTTTTT.

In regard to this clone: One end of the junction is discordant with germline, which a read error may explain. The V gene is TRBV2, the J gene TRBJ2-7; D gene uncertain. The CDR3 totals 13 residues. CDR1 and CDR2 from the germline V gene are SNHLY and FYNNEI. The CDR3 sequence is CASSEVRDGQAPF. The CDR3 DNA reads as TGTGCCAGCAGTGAAGTAAGAGATGGGCAGGCGCCCTTC.

The chain links TRBV6-6 to TRBJ1-2; D gene ambiguous. V was clipped by 4 bases and J by 0 bases, with 3 bases between them. The germline CDR1 and CDR2 sequences are MNHNY and SVGAGI (reference sequence). The CDR3 spans 12 residues. CDR3 region: CASSSSNYGYTF. The CDR3, as DNA: TGTGCCAGCAGTTCCTCTAACTATGGCTACACCTTC.

This clone came up once. This chain joins TRBV9 and TRBJ2-6; D is perhaps TRBD2 (5 bases). From germline, CDR1 is SGDLS and CDR2 YYNGEE. CDR3 length: 16 residues. V shed 0 bases and J shed 4 bases, with 11 bases lying between them. The CDR3 sequence is CASSVVSGSGANVLTF. CDR3 in DNA: TGTGCCAGCAGCGTAGTTTCGGGGAGCGGGGCCAACGTCCTGACTTTC.

The chain is built from TRBV4-2 and TRBJ2-3; TRBD2 matches at 8 bases. Germline CDR1 is LGHNA and CDR2 is YNFKEQ. The V gene end was trimmed by 1 base and the J gene end by 2 bases; junction bases not matched to a gene: 2. The CDR3 has 15 residues. The CDR3 nucleotides are TGTGCCAGCAGCCAAGCGGGGGGGACCACAGATACGCAGTATTTT. Protein sequence: CASSQAGGTTDTQYF.

The chain uses TRBV7-2 and TRBJ1-1, with TRBD1 as a possible D gene (5 bases). Looked up from germline, CDR1 is SGHTA and CDR2 is FQGNSA. The CDR3 runs 14 residues. Trimming left V 1 base short and J 0 bases short, with 6 bases between. The CDR3 loop is CASSLVGLNTEAFF. The CDR3 DNA sequence: TGTGCCAGCAGCTTAGTGGGGCTGAACACTGAAGCTTTCTTT.

This clone was detected only once. This sequence joins TRBV11-3 and TRBJ2-1; 12 nucleotides match TRBD1. Per the germline V gene, CDR1 is SGHNT and CDR2 is YENEEA. J lost 9 bases, V lost 5 bases, and 5 bases had no gene match. The CDR3 is 14 amino acids. CDR3 nucleotide sequence: TGTGCCAGCAGCGCCGGGACAGGGGGCCCTGAGCAGTTCTTC. Protein product: CASSAGTGGPEQFF.

V usage is TRBV4-3 and J usage is TRBJ2-3; no definite D call. The V end lost 0 bases, the J end lost 0 bases, and 10 bases lay between the germline ends. Per germline, CDR1 LGHNA and CDR2 YSLEER. CDR3 length: 16 amino acids. The CDR3, as DNA: TGCGCCAGCAGCCAAGATGGAGTTGAGAGCACAGATACGCAGTATTTT. It is translated as CASSQDGVESTDTQYF.

This sequence joins TRBV19 and TRBJ2-1; a possible D gene is TRBD2 (6 bases). CDR3 length equals 14 residues. Between the trimmed V and J ends, which lost 4 bases and 9 bases, there was a span of 16 bases. Germline V CDR1 and CDR2: LNHDA, SQIVND (reference sequence). The CDR3: CASSTLSGQSEQFF. CDR3 coding DNA: TGTGCCAGTAGTACTTTAAGCGGGCAGAGTGAGCAGTTCTTC. Filled out from reference TRBV19 and TRBJ2-1, the complete variable domain reads DGGITQSPKYLFRKEGQNVTLSCEQNLNHDAMYWYRQDPGQGLRLIYYSQIVNDFQKGDIAEGYSVSREKKESFPLTVTSAQKNPTAFYLCASSTLSGQSEQFFGPGTRLTVL.

On this clone itself: The same CDR3 also results from other DNA sequences found in this sample. V and J are TRBV7-2 and TRBJ2-5; D is undetermined. Germline V gene sequence: CDR1 SGHTA, CDR2 FQGNSA. This CDR3 spans 13 amino acids. V was shortened by 2 bases and J by 4 bases, with 8 bases between the two germline ends. CDR3 nucleotide sequence: TGTGCCAGCAGCTTACGTCACGGAGAGACCCAGTACTTC. Translated: CASSLRHGETQYF.

The chain combines TRBV5-8 with TRBJ2-3, with 7 bases fitting TRBD1. The CDR3 extends over 17 amino acids. Per germline, CDR1 SGHTS and CDR2 YDEGEE. Germline trimming cut 1 base from V and 3 bases from J; bases unmatched to any gene: 11. CDR3 region: CASSLLYLQGLTDTQYF. The CDR3 bases are TGTGCCAGCAGCTTGTTATATTTACAGGGGCTGACAGATACGCAGTATTTT.

This chain connects TRBV18 to TRBJ1-4; tentative D call: TRBD1 (5 bases). V was cut by 7 bases and J by 0 bases, with 12 bases left in between. This CDR3 region has 15 residues. CDR1 is KGHSH, CDR2 LQKENI, per germline. CDR3 region: CASLGGTTTNEKLFF. CDR3 DNA sequence: TGTGCCAGCTTGGGGGGGACCACAACTAATGAAAAACTGTTTTTT.

This clone has a single count. The V call is TRBV6-5, the J call TRBJ1-2; 9 positions agree with TRBD1. Per germline, CDR1 MNHEY and CDR2 SVGAGI. Germline trimming cut 6 bases from V and 8 bases from J; bases unmatched to any gene: 7. The CDR3 is 13 amino acids. The CDR3 region is CASRTGGAEGYTF. CDR3 DNA sequence: TGTGCCAGCAGAACAGGGGGCGCCGAGGGCTACACCTTC.